Presented here are 22 T cell receptor beta chains from one specimen sequenced in a study of blood T cell repertoires in COVID-19. Libraries were prepared by immunoSEQ multiplex PCR; TCRdb keeps only in-frame clonotypes and omits some of them. This sample has some 89,000 clones, with approximately 81% found just once. The sequencing input was peripheral blood. The receptors derive from a man between 60 and 70 years old with acute or convalescent COVID-19.

This rearrangement joins TRBV6-1 to TRBJ2-1; TRBD1 matches at 7 bases. Germline lookup yields CDR1 MNHNS and CDR2 SASEGT. The CDR3 extends over 16 amino acids. J lost 4 bases, V lost 4 bases, and 10 bases had no gene match. CDR3 residues: CASSVTGTDNYNEQFF. In DNA, the CDR3 is TGTGCCAGCAGTGTTACCGGGACAGATAATTACAATGAGCAGTTCTTC.

The rearrangement links TRBV2 to TRBJ2-3; 7 nucleotides match TRBD1. This CDR3 contains 16 residues. Germline-derived CDR1 and CDR2 are SNHLY and FYNNEI. V was pared by 9 bases and J by 0 bases, with 12 bases of the junction left unmatched. CDR3 amino acids: CASRAQGRISTDTQYF. DNA of the CDR3: TGTGCCAGTCGTGCACAGGGGAGAATTAGCACAGATACGCAGTATTTT. Looking up the rest from reference TRBV2 and TRBJ2-3 gives the full variable domain: EPEVTQTPSHQVTQMGQEVILRCVPISNHLYFYWYRQILGQKVEFLVSFYNNEISEKSEIFDDQFSVERPDGSNFTLKIRSTKLEDSAMYFCASRAQGRISTDTQYFGPGTRLTVL.

This chain joins TRBV6-2 or TRBV6-3 and TRBJ1-1, with TRBD1 as a possible D gene (6 bases). The germline V gene has CDR1 MNHEY and CDR2 SVGEGT. Trimming shortened V by 5 bases and J by 13 bases, and 20 bases separated the two germline ends. This CDR3 spans 13 amino acids. CDR3 nucleotides: TGTGCCAGCAGTCAACCAAGGGGACAAACAGGTTTCTTT. Protein product: CASSQPRGQTGFF.

The rearrangement joins TRBV3-1 (or the pseudogene TRBV3-2) to TRBJ1-1; 9 bases line up with TRBD1. V shed 4 bases and J 11 bases; nucleotides not matched to a gene: 5. Looked up from germline, CDR1 is LGHDT and CDR2 is YNNKEL (reference sequence). The CDR3 has 12 amino acids. CDR3 coding DNA: TGTGCCAGCAGCCTACAGGGGGCCGGGGCTTTCTTT. The encoded protein is CASSLQGAGAFF.

V gene TRBV6-6 combines with J gene TRBJ1-5, with D tentatively TRBD1 (5 bases). The germline V gene has CDR1 MNHNY and CDR2 SVGAGI (reference sequence). The CDR3 runs to 15 residues. Trimming pared 8 bases from V and 0 bases from J, leaving 14 bases between. CDR3 coding DNA: TGTGCCAGCCAGGGCGACAGACATAGCAATCAGCCCCAGCATTTT. Translating gives CASQGDRHSNQPQHF.

This rearrangement joins TRBV7-9 to TRBJ1-2; D is undetermined. The CDR3 spans 11 residues. Germline V gene sequence: CDR1 SEHNR, CDR2 FQNEAQ (reference sequence). V lost 5 bases and J 7 bases, leaving 8 bases between the germline ends. DNA of the CDR3: TGTGCCAGCAGCGCCGGGTCTGGCTACACCTTC. This gives the protein CASSAGSGYTF.

This chain links TRBV6-5 with TRBJ2-7; maybe TRBD2 (5 bases). Germline V gene sequence: CDR1 MNHEY, CDR2 SVGAGI. Trimming removed 2 bases from V and 7 bases from J, with 21 bases in between. The CDR3 totals 16 residues. For the CDR3, the DNA is TGTGCCAGCAGTTACGCAACCGGGATCGCAAAGGGTGAGCAGTACTTC. This translates into CASSYATGIAKGEQYF.

The rearrangement joins TRBV19 to TRBJ2-5; D unclear. The germline V gene has CDR1 LNHDA and CDR2 SQIVND (reference sequence). V was shortened by 1 base and J by 2 bases, with 11 bases between the two germline ends. This CDR3 comprises 15 residues. The CDR3 DNA reads TGTGCCAGTAGTATAGGGTCAGCGTGGCAAGAGACCCAGTACTTC. This gives the protein CASSIGSAWQETQYF.

The chain joins TRBV27 to TRBJ2-7; 8 nucleotides line up with TRBD1. With 8 bases clipped from V and 5 bases from J, the junction kept 2 bases outside the gene matches. The CDR3 contains 11 residues. Germline CDR1 is MNHEY and CDR2 is SMNVEV (reference sequence). As DNA, the CDR3 is TGTGCCAGCGGACAGGGTAACGAGCAGTACTTC. Translation: CASGQGNEQYF.

The chain carries TRBV18 and TRBJ1-1, with D perhaps TRBD1 (6 bases). In germline, CDR1 is KGHSH, CDR2 LQKENI. The V and J ends lost 3 bases and 9 bases respectively, with 14 bases between them. The CDR3 is made up of 13 amino acids. The CDR3, as DNA: TGTGCCAGCTCACCCGACAGGAACCACCAAGCTTTCTTT. This translates into CASSPDRNHQAFF.

The chain is built from TRBV6-6 and TRBJ2-7; 8 bases map to TRBD1. Germline-derived CDR1 and CDR2 are MNHNY and SVGAGI (reference sequence). This CDR3 spans 17 amino acids. The V segment lost 5 bases and the J segment 0 bases; nucleotides outside the gene matches: 12. The CDR3, as DNA: TGTGCCAGCAGTCACAGCAAGGGACAGGCATCCTCCTACGAGCAGTACTTC. Protein product: CASSHSKGQASSYEQYF.

This chain uses TRBV5-6 with TRBJ1-2; tentative D call: TRBD1 (5 bases). Trimming removed 0 bases at V and 7 bases at J, with 13 bases between. The CDR3 runs 14 residues. Looked up from germline, CDR1 is SGHDT and CDR2 is YYEEEE. The CDR3 spells CASSLAGLTGGYTF. The CDR3 bases are TGTGCCAGCAGCTTGGCGGGACTTACTGGTGGCTACACCTTC.

The chain couples TRBV5-6 to TRBJ2-7, with TRBD2 matching 7 bases. Trimming took 2 bases from V and 3 from J; bases not matched to a gene: 8. CDR1 is SGHDT and CDR2 is YYEEEE in the germline V gene. This CDR3 region has 15 residues. CDR3 residues: CASSFSASGYYEQYF. In DNA, the CDR3 is TGTGCCAGCAGCTTCTCGGCTAGCGGATACTACGAGCAGTACTTC.

The chain combines TRBV28 with TRBJ1-2; 10 nucleotides agree with TRBD1. Trimming cost V 3 bases and J 7 bases; bases outside gene matches: 5. This CDR3 has 14 residues. Germline V gene data show CDR1 as MDHEN and CDR2 as SYDVKM. CDR3 residues: CASSFLGQGFGYTF. CDR3 nucleotide sequence: TGTGCCAGCAGTTTCTTGGGACAGGGGTTTGGCTACACCTTC.

The V gene is TRBV19, the J gene TRBJ1-2; no reliable D call. Between the trimmed V and J ends, which lost 7 bases and 7 bases, there was a span of 16 bases. Germline CDR1 and CDR2: LNHDA and SQIVND (reference sequence). CDR3 length: 13 residues. The CDR3 loop is CASKEGALLGYTF. The CDR3 bases are TGTGCCAGTAAAGAGGGTGCCCTTCTTGGCTACACCTTC.

This chain uses TRBV24-1 with TRBJ2-3; 9 nucleotides match TRBD2. Germline V CDR1 and CDR2: KGHDR, SFDVKD. The CDR3 sequence is 18 residues long. V lost 4 bases to trimming and J lost 0 bases; unmatched junction nucleotides: 10. In nucleotides, the CDR3 is TGTGCCACCAGTGAACCGACTAGCGGAGGCCCTAGCACAGATACGCAGTATTTT. Its translation: CATSEPTSGGPSTDTQYF.

The chain uses TRBV12-5 and TRBJ1-2; 8 nucleotides agree with TRBD1. This CDR3 is 13 amino acids long. V lost 7 bases, J lost 7 bases, and 8 bases stayed unmatched. Germline CDR1 is LGHNT and CDR2 is FRNRAP. The CDR3 sequence is CASVASGGSGYTF. The CDR3 DNA reads as TGTGCTAGTGTTGCCTCAGGGGGCTCTGGCTACACCTTC.

V and J are TRBV6-2 or TRBV6-3 and TRBJ2-6, with a possible D match to TRBD2 (6 bases). This CDR3 is 17 amino acids long. The germline V gene has CDR1 MNHEY and CDR2 SVGEGT. V lost 6 bases and J lost 1, with 16 bases in between. The CDR3 reads CASSSRDPTSGANVLTF. The CDR3 DNA follows: TGTGCCAGCAGCTCGCGGGACCCAACTTCTGGGGCCAACGTCCTGACTTTC.

The table lists this clone with a count of one. The chain employs TRBV7-2 and TRBJ1-1, with 7 bases that match TRBD1. This CDR3 has 14 amino acids. The ends lost 0 bases at V and 8 bases at J; junction bases unmatched: 6. Germline values: CDR1 SGHTA, CDR2 FQGNSA. The CDR3 loop is CASSLAGGATEAFF. The CDR3 DNA follows: TGTGCCAGCAGCTTAGCAGGGGGCGCAACGGAAGCTTTCTTT. Supplemented by reference TRBV7-2 and TRBJ1-1, the full variable domain reads GAGVSQSPSNKVTEKGKDVELRCDPISGHTALYWYRQSLGQGLEFLIYFQGNSAPDKSGLPSDRFSAERTGGSVSTLTIQRTQQEDSAVYLCASSLAGGATEAFFGQGTRLTVV.

The CDR3 region has the DNA TGCGCCAGCAGTCAATCTCCCCAGGGGAAGACTGAAGCTTTCTTT. Encoded protein: CASSQSPQGKTEAFF. J is TRBJ1-1 and V is TRBV23-1; D is perhaps TRBD1 (6 bases). TRBV23-1 is annotated as an ORF whose role is uncertain. This CDR3 region has 15 residues. The ends were cut back, 0 bases at V and 5 bases at J, with 13 bases in the middle.

The chain joins TRBV7-2 to TRBJ2-1; TRBD1 might be the D (5 bases). Germline-derived CDR1 and CDR2 are SGHTA and FQGNSA. The length of the CDR3 is 14 residues. The V and J ends lost 2 bases and 7 bases respectively, with 12 bases between them. In nucleotides, the CDR3 is TGTGCCAGCAGCTTATTTCAGGGAACGAATGAGCAGTTCTTC. Its protein product is CASSLFQGTNEQFF. Looking up the rest from reference TRBV7-2 and TRBJ2-1 gives the full variable domain: GAGVSQSPSNKVTEKGKDVELRCDPISGHTALYWYRQSLGQGLEFLIYFQGNSAPDKSGLPSDRFSAERTGGSVSTLTIQRTQQEDSAVYLCASSLFQGTNEQFFGPGTRLTVL.

CDR3 DNA sequence: TGTGCCAGCAGCCCAGGGGCCGTTAATGAAAAACTGTTTTTT. Translating gives CASSPGAVNEKLFF. The chain couples TRBV7-3 to TRBJ1-4, with D tentatively TRBD1 (6 bases). This CDR3 is built from 14 residues. In germline, CDR1 is SGHTA, CDR2 FQGTGA. V lost 5 bases and J lost 4, with 11 bases in between.